The sequence of this T cell receptor beta chain was determined in a study of blood T cells in healthy people across ages. General study findings and limits: Strong correlation linked observed beta diversity and percent naive T cells. Diversity was higher, and naive CD4+ cells more numerous, in long-lived donors than in aged donors.

A minimum of 7 million PBMCs was isolated per sample. This clonotype has only a few counts. The target antigen is unknown. The CDR3 spans 13 residues. CDR1 and CDR2 from the germline V gene are MGHRA and YSYEKL. V was trimmed by 0 bases and J by 6 bases, leaving 9 bases between them. A second roughly 7 to 12 cycle PCR used barcoded and J-beta primers. The template-switch adaptor was a 5' adaptor with 12 random nucleotides. It tagged each cDNA molecule. From the 5' RACE reads, TCRdb called clonotypes with MiXCR, one entry per CDR3 protein. The sample shows about 1.8 million distinct CDR3 sequences, 49% of them seen only once.

The V call is TRBV4-1, the J call TRBJ2-7; D is unclear. The sample comprised blood. The sequence came from a woman aged 40 to 49 in good health. Here the CDR3 DNA reads TGCGCCAGCAGCCAAGACATGCGGTTCGAGCAGTACTTC. This gives the protein CASSQDMRFEQYF.